This TCR beta chain was sequenced for a study of cytomegalovirus exposure and HLA in healthy donors. Study outcomes and limitations: Using the classifier, cytomegalovirus status was reportedly diagnosed with high specificity and sensitivity. In vitro, three CMV-associated chains proved specific for CMV antigens. Across donors, most TCRs were seen rarely, yet some public ones were widespread.

The CDR3 is 18 amino acids. Per germline, CDR1 SGHRS and CDR2 YFSETQ. V lost 4 bases to trimming and J lost 2 bases; unmatched junction nucleotides: 17. With respect to this clone: Antigen unknown.

The method was immunoSEQ multiplex PCR; TCRdb's version includes in-frame clones alone and lacks a portion of them. The sample has more than 250,000 clones, about 90% seen once. These donors were members of the roughly 110-subject validation cohort, a group separate from the approximately 670-subject first cohort. The sequenced sample consisted of PBMCs. The TCR was taken from a woman aged 30 to 39 in good health and CMV-seronegative. The chain is built from TRBV5-1 and TRBJ2-7; 8 nucleotides agree with TRBD1. CDR3: CASSPMDGSGGAPYEQYF. The CDR3 bases are TGCGCCAGCAGCCCGATGGACGGGTCAGGGGGCGCCCCCTACGAGCAGTACTTC.